This T cell receptor beta chain was captured by sequencing in a study of blood T cell repertoires in COVID-19. In the study overall: From the United States, Italy and Spain came samples of acute and convalescent COVID-19. PBMCs, B-cell-depleted T cells, or T cells provided the cDNA or gDNA that made up the material.

In the source study's methods: Reference gene primer amplification yielded estimated nucleated cell counts. Sequencing used immunoSEQ multiplex PCR; TCRdb keeps in-frame clones, though not all of them. Clonal size and the V and J genes are those of that table, whereas D and trimming came from the DNA. The table lists over 250,000 clones, around nine tenths of them singletons. Losses at the gene ends were 0 bases for V and 6 bases for J; bases not matched to a gene: 1. The germline gives CDR1 LGHNA, CDR2 YSLEER. CDR3 size: 14 residues. The J gene is TRBJ2-7, the V gene TRBV4-3; 11 bases agree with TRBD2. This TCR was recovered from a woman aged 55-69 years with acute or convalescent COVID-19. The specimen sequenced was peripheral blood. In nucleotides, the CDR3 is TGCGCCAGCAGCCAAGATAGCGGGGGGGGCGAGCAGTACTTC. Translating gives CASSQDSGGGEQYF.